This T cell receptor beta chain appears in the sequencing data of a study of blood T cell repertoires in COVID-19. The method was immunoSEQ multiplex PCR; TCRdb's version includes in-frame clones alone and lacks a portion of them. The sample has roughly 130,000 clones, roughly 90% seen once; the top ten hold 3% to 4%. Unmatched junction bases numbered 0, after V lost 3 bases and J lost 1 base. CDR1 MGHRA and CDR2 YSYEKL come from the germline V gene. This CDR3 comprises 16 residues. This sequence joins TRBV4-1 and TRBJ2-2; 12 bases align to TRBD2. The sequence was collected from a middle-aged man with active COVID-19. The sequencing input was peripheral blood. CDR3 in amino acids: CASSQGLAGNTGELFF. The CDR3 DNA sequence: TGCGCCAGCAGCCAGGGACTAGCGGGGAACACCGGGGAGCTGTTTTTT.